The source of this TCR beta chain is a study of blood T cell repertoires in COVID-19. In the study overall: Acute and convalescent COVID-19 samples came from the United States, Italy and Spain. T cells, B-cell-depleted T cells, or PBMCs supplied cDNA or gDNA.

From germline, CDR1 is MNHEY and CDR2 SVGEGT. Unmatched junction bases numbered 7, after V lost 5 bases and J lost 1 base. The CDR3 is 16 residues long. In the authors' methods: Amplification with reference gene primers provided the estimates of nucleated cell counts. Sequencing was performed with immunoSEQ multiplex PCR; in TCRdb, only in-frame clones are kept and a portion is missing. V and J calls and clone size are as listed in that table; D and trimming were resolved from the DNA. Among about 190,000 clones listed, 87% were seen once. Sample: peripheral blood. The chain recombines TRBV6-2 or TRBV6-3 with TRBJ2-1; 8 bases are a match to TRBD2. The receptor comes from a man between 60 and 75 years old with active or convalescent COVID-19. The DNA for the CDR3 is TGTGCCAGCAGTCCCCTGGGCGGGGGGTCCTACAATGAGCAGTTCTTC. Translating it yields CASSPLGGGSYNEQFF.